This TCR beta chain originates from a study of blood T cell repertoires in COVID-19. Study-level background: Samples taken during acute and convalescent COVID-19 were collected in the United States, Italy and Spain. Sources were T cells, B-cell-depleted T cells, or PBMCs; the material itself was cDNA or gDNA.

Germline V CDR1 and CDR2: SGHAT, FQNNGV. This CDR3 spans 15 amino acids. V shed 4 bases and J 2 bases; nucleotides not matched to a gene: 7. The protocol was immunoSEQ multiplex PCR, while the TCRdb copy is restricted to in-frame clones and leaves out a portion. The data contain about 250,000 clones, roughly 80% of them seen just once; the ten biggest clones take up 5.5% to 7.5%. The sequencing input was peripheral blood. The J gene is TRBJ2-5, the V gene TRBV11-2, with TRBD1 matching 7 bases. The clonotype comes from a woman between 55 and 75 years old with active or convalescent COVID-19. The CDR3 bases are TGTGCCAGCAGCTACACCGGGACAGAGCAAGAGACCCAGTACTTC. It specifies CASSYTGTEQETQYF.